These 24 T cell receptor beta chains came from one sample sequenced in a study of T-cell reconstitution after alpha-beta-depleted transplantation in children. Construction of the TCRbeta library involved unique molecular identifiers. TCRdb recomputed calls from the PCR reads with MiXCR, one row per CDR3 protein. The profile shows fewer than 700,000 distinct CDR3 sequences, more than 20% of them singletons. This specimen consisted of PBMCs, mostly from graft donor cells, obtained 360 days after TCRalphabeta/CD19-depleted stem cell transplant. The receptors derive from a boy in the first two years of life who had a stem cell transplant for acute myeloid leukemia, so the T cells may come from the graft donor.

This clonotype has more than one count but fewer than ten. The gene calls are TRBV20-1 and TRBJ1-2; D remains unclear. V was clipped by 4 bases and J by 2 bases, with 11 bases between them. Per the germline V gene, CDR1 is DFQATT and CDR2 is SNEGSKA (reference sequence). The CDR3 consists of 13 residues. The DNA of the CDR3 is TGCAGTGCTAAACGAGGCGGAAACTATGGCTACACCTTC. Its translation: CSAKRGGNYGYTF.

This clonotype was observed a few times. The chain couples TRBV7-9 to TRBJ2-7, with a tentative D call TRBD1 (6 bases). CDR3 size: 15 residues. Germline CDR1 is SEHNR and CDR2 is FQNEAQ (reference sequence). V shed 0 bases and J shed 4 bases, with 13 bases lying between them. The CDR3 is CASSLATGSLYEQYF. CDR3 DNA sequence: TGTGCCAGCAGCTTAGCAACAGGGTCATTATACGAGCAGTACTTC.

This clonotype showed up many times. The chain combines TRBV28 with TRBJ1-1, with TRBD1 matching over 11 bases. The CDR3 loop spans 15 amino acids. CDR1 and CDR2 (germline): MDHEN, SYDVKM. V lost 6 bases, J lost 5 bases, and 8 bases stayed unmatched. DNA for the CDR3: TGTGCCAGCAGGGGACAGGGGGTCGGAGAGACTGAAGCTTTCTTT. Translation gives CASRGQGVGETEAFF. Together with reference TRBV28 and TRBJ1-1, the CDR3 gives the full variable domain: DVKVTQSSRYLVKRTGEKVFLECVQDMDHENMFWYRQDPGLGLRLIYFSYDVKMKEKGDIPEGYSVSREKKERFSLILESASTNQTSMYLCASRGQGVGETEAFFGQGTRLTVV.

This clonotype turned up a few times. The rearrangement uses TRBV6-1 and TRBJ2-7; D is possibly TRBD1 or TRBD2 (5 bases each). Germline values: CDR1 MNHNS, CDR2 SASEGT. The CDR3 runs to 15 residues. The germline V and J ends were trimmed by 5 bases and 5 bases, with 19 bases remaining between them. CDR3 nucleotides: TGTGCCAGCAGTCGCCTCCCCGGGACGGGGAACGAGCAGTACGTC. Protein: CASSRLPGTGNEQYV.

A single count supports this clonotype. The chain recombines TRBV12-3 or TRBV12-4 with TRBJ1-6; 7 nucleotides match TRBD1. Trimming took 3 bases from V and 3 from J; bases not matched to a gene: 8. CDR3 size: 17 residues. The CDR3 DNA reads TGTGCCAGCAGTTTGACACAGGGGCCAGTCTATAATTCACCCCTCCACTTT. This codes for CASSLTQGPVYNSPLHF.

This chain links TRBV7-3 with TRBJ1-1; 12 nucleotides align to TRBD1. Germline loops: CDR1 SGHTA, CDR2 FQGTGA. This CDR3 comprises 16 residues. V lost 4 bases, J lost 4 bases, and 7 bases stayed unmatched. The CDR3 loop is CASSSLGQGARTEAFF. In nucleotides, the CDR3 is TGTGCCAGCAGCTCCCTGGGACAGGGGGCGCGCACTGAAGCTTTCTTT.

The chain couples TRBV7-8 to TRBJ2-7; D may be TRBD2 (6 bases). The CDR3 consists of 16 residues. Trimming took 5 bases from V and 4 from J, leaving 21 bases between them. Germline CDR1 and CDR2: SGHVS and FQNEAQ. In DNA form, the CDR3 reads TGTGCCAGCAGCCGGGAGAAGGGGCGTGGGGGTTACGAGCAGTACTTC. Amino acids: CASSREKGRGGYEQYF.

This clonotype has at least ten counts. This chain uses TRBV12-3 or TRBV12-4 with TRBJ2-7; 9 bases fit TRBD1. J was trimmed by 4 bases and V by 5 bases; bases with no gene match: 9. The CDR3 totals 15 residues. The CDR3 loop reads CASSKVGTGPYEQYF. As DNA, the CDR3 is TGTGCCAGCAGTAAGGTGGGGACAGGGCCTTACGAGCAGTACTTC.

The DNA of the CDR3 is TGTGCCAGCAGTAAAAACTTGGGGTTCGAGCAGTACGTC. The encoded protein is CASSKNLGFEQYV. The chain joins TRBV2 to TRBJ2-7; D unclear. Germline V gene data show CDR1 as SNHLY and CDR2 as FYNNEI. V was trimmed by 5 bases and J by 6 bases, leaving 14 bases between them. CDR3 length equals 13 residues.

Many counts were recorded for this clonotype. The rearrangement joins TRBV29-1 to TRBJ2-3; TRBD2 matches at 9 bases. The CDR3 loop spans 15 amino acids. CDR1 SQVTM and CDR2 ANQGSEA come from the germline V gene. The V gene end was trimmed by 5 bases and the J gene end by 4 bases; junction bases not matched to a gene: 10. The CDR3 DNA follows: TGCAGCGTTAGGGGTAGCGGGGGTTACCCAGATACGCAGTATTTT. It encodes CSVRGSGGYPDTQYF.

This sequence joins TRBV5-1 and TRBJ2-1; no definite D call. Between the trimmed V and J ends, which lost 4 bases and 10 bases, there was a span of 9 bases. This CDR3 comprises 11 residues. Germline V gene lookup returns CDR1 SGHRS and CDR2 YFSETQ. CDR3 amino acids: CASSREGEQFF. The CDR3 DNA follows: TGCGCCAGCAGCAGGGAAGGGGAGCAGTTCTTC.

This clonotype was seen more than once but under ten times. CDR3 DNA: TGTGCCAGCTCACCGGTCTCTGGGGCCAACGTCCTGACTTTC. It encodes CASSPVSGANVLTF. This chain uses TRBV18 with TRBJ2-6; D is uncertain. Germline V CDR1 and CDR2: KGHSH, LQKENI. V shed 3 bases and J shed 0 bases, with 3 bases lying between them. The length of the CDR3 is 14 residues.

A note on this clonotype: It may be a read error: a sequence one base away is much more abundant. This chain joins TRBV6-2 or TRBV6-3 and TRBJ1-2; D unclear. The V gene's germline CDR1 is MNHEY and CDR2 SVGEGT. The CDR3 spans 16 residues. The CDR3 DNA follows: TGTGCCAGCGGTTACCATCCTGGCGGGGTCGGCTATGGCTACACCTTC. Amino acid sequence: CASGYHPGGVGYGYTF.

The rearrangement uses TRBV5-1 and TRBJ1-1, with TRBD1 as a possible D gene (6 bases). Germline CDR1 is SGHRS and CDR2 is YFSETQ. The CDR3 is 14 amino acids. Trimming took 3 bases from V and 0 from J, leaving 9 bases between them. The DNA of the CDR3 is TGCGCCAGCAGCTGGGGACACATGAACACTGAAGCTTTCTTT. Translated, it gives CASSWGHMNTEAFF.

This clonotype was detected ten times or more. The V gene is TRBV20-1, the J gene TRBJ2-3, with D hard to call. The CDR3 covers 13 residues. Looked up from germline, CDR1 is DFQATT and CDR2 is SNEGSKA (reference sequence). The germline V and J ends were trimmed by 3 bases and 2 bases, with 9 bases remaining between them. CDR3 coding DNA: TGCAGTGCTAGCTCCGGATTCACAGATACGCAGTATTTT. Encoded protein: CSASSGFTDTQYF.

This rearrangement joins TRBV18 to TRBJ2-6; maybe TRBD1 (6 bases). Per the germline V gene, CDR1 is KGHSH and CDR2 is LQKENI. The CDR3 has 17 amino acids. The V and J ends lost 0 bases and 0 bases respectively, with 9 bases between them. The CDR3 loop is CASSPPDSFSGANVLTF. The CDR3 coding sequence is TGTGCCAGCTCACCACCGGACAGCTTCTCTGGGGCCAACGTCCTGACTTTC.

This clonotype was seen a few times. The gene calls are TRBV11-2 and TRBJ2-2; weak D call: TRBD2 (5 bases). The germline V gene has CDR1 SGHAT and CDR2 FQNNGV. The CDR3 is 13 amino acids. Trimming stripped 5 bases from V and 6 bases from J, with 10 bases between. CDR3 region: CASSRERAGELFF. CDR3 sequence (DNA): TGTGCCAGCAGCAGGGAGAGGGCCGGGGAGCTGTTTTTT. The full variable domain, rest sourced from reference TRBV11-2 and TRBJ2-2, is EAGVAQSPRYKIIEKRQSVAFWCNPISGHATLYWYQQILGQGPKLLIQFQNNGVVDDSQLPKDRFSAERLKGVDSTLKIQPAKLEDSAVYLCASSRERAGELFFGEGSRLTVL.

This clonotype was seen only a few times. The rearrangement joins TRBV7-9 to TRBJ2-5, with D possibly matching TRBD2 (5 bases). Trimming left V 1 base short and J 7 bases short, with 10 bases between. The CDR3 consists of 13 residues. The germline V gene has CDR1 SEHNR and CDR2 FQNEAQ (reference sequence). The CDR3 protein is CASSLDPSGTQYF. As DNA, the CDR3 is TGTGCCAGCAGCTTAGACCCCAGCGGGACCCAGTACTTC.

The V gene is TRBV5-1, the J gene TRBJ1-1; possibly TRBD1 for D (5 bases). The germline V and J ends were trimmed by 0 bases and 7 bases, with 10 bases remaining between them. Germline loops: CDR1 SGHRS, CDR2 YFSETQ. The CDR3 extends over 13 amino acids. In nucleotides, the CDR3 is TGCGCCAGCAGCTTGGGAGGGGCCAGTGAAGCTTTCTTT. Translating gives CASSLGGASEAFF.

This clonotype was observed a few times. The CDR3 DNA sequence: TGTGCCAGCAGCGGAACAGGGGGAGAGACCCAGTACTTC. Translation gives CASSGTGGETQYF. This chain links TRBV11-2 with TRBJ2-5; 8 nucleotides match TRBD1. The CDR3 runs 13 residues. Germline CDR1 reads SGHAT; CDR2 reads FQNNGV. The V and J ends lost 5 bases and 4 bases, in that order; junction bases with no gene match: 3.

This chain connects TRBV20-1 to TRBJ2-5; 8 nucleotides agree with TRBD2. The CDR3 sequence is 14 residues long. Germline CDR1 is DFQATT and CDR2 is SNEGSKA (reference sequence). Trimming at V came to 6 bases and at J to 6 bases, leaving 12 bases not matched to a gene. CDR3 coding DNA: TGCAGTGCGGTTGTTACCGCGGGGGGTAAGACCCAGTACTTC. Translating it yields CSAVVTAGGKTQYF.

This clonotype appeared a few times. This chain links TRBV20-1 with TRBJ2-5; D perhaps matches TRBD1 (6 bases). This CDR3 is 14 amino acids long. The germline CDR1 and CDR2 sequences are DFQATT and SNEGSKA (reference sequence). V was pared by 6 bases and J by 2 bases, with 16 bases between. CDR3 DNA: TGCAGTGCCCCCCGTTACAGGGCGCAAGAGACCCAGTACTTC. Its protein product is CSAPRYRAQETQYF.

This rearrangement joins TRBV2 to TRBJ2-1, with D perhaps TRBD1 or TRBD2 (5 bases each). The length of the CDR3 is 11 residues. V lost 8 bases, J lost 8 bases, and 10 bases lay in between. Germline-derived CDR1 and CDR2 are SNHLY and FYNNEI. CDR3 nucleotides: TGTGCCAGCCTGGGGGTGGATGAGCAGTTCTTC. Translating gives CASLGVDEQFF. Based on the CDR3 plus reference TRBV2 and TRBJ2-1, the full variable domain is EPEVTQTPSHQVTQMGQEVILRCVPISNHLYFYWYRQILGQKVEFLVSFYNNEISEKSEIFDDQFSVERPDGSNFTLKIRSTKLEDSAMYFCASLGVDEQFFGPGTRLTVL.

Only a few counts were recorded for this clonotype. The V call is TRBV28, the J call TRBJ2-4, with D possibly TRBD2 on 6 matching bases. Germline V gene data show CDR1 as MDHEN and CDR2 as SYDVKM. Trimming took off 2 bases at V and 0 bases at J, with 17 bases between the two ends. This CDR3 is 18 amino acids long. This CDR3 is CASSLVIGEGLAKNIQYF. In DNA form, the CDR3 reads TGTGCCAGCAGTTTAGTCATAGGAGAGGGACTAGCCAAAAACATTCAGTACTTC.